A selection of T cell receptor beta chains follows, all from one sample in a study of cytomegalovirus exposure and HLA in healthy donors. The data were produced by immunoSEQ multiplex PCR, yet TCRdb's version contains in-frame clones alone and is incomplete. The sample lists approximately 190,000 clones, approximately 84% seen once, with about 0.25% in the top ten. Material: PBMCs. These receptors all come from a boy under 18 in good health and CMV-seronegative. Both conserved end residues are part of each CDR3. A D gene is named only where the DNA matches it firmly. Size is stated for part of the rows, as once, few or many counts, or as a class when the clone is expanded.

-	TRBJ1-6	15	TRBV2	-	CASTRGKSGNSPLHF	TGTGCCAGCACCCGGGGGAAAAGCGGCAATTCACCCCTCCACTTT
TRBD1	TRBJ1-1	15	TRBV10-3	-	CAISGTGGLDSEAFF	TGTGCCATCAGTGGAACAGGGGGTCTAGATTCTGAAGCTTTCTTT
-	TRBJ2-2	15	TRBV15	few	CATSREILAVGELFF	TGTGCCACCAGCAGAGAAATACTAGCTGTGGGGGAGCTGTTTTTT
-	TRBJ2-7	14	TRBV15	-	CATSRDQVSYEQYF	TGTGCCACCAGCAGAGATCAGGTATCCTACGAGCAGTACTTC
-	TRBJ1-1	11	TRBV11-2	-	CASSFRTEAFF	TGTGCCAGCAGCTTTCGCACTGAAGCTTTCTTT
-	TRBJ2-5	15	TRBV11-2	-	CASSSYRGAHPTQYF	TGTGCCAGCAGCTCTTACCGGGGGGCCCATCCGACCCAGTACTTC
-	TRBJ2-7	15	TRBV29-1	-	CSVEVVGARGYEQYF	TGCAGCGTTGAAGTGGTAGGGGCCCGGGGGTACGAGCAGTACTTC
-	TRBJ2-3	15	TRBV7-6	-	CASSPRGIYTDTQYF	TGTGCCAGCAGCCCGAGGGGGATATACACAGATACGCAGTATTTT
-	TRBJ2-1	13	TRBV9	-	CASSPRGYNEQFF	TGTGCCAGCAGCCCTAGGGGGTACAATGAGCAGTTCTTC
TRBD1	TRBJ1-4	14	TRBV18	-	CASSPPGQGEKLFF	TGTGCCAGCTCACCACCCGGACAGGGTGAAAAACTGTTTTTT
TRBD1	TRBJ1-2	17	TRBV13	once	CASSPSYSDRDNYGYTF	TGTGCCAGCAGCCCGAGTTATTCTGACAGGGATAACTATGGCTACACCTTC
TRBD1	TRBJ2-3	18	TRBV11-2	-	CASSIDRGTFLSTDTQYF	TGTGCCAGCAGCATAGACAGGGGTACTTTCCTAAGCACAGATACGCAGTATTTT
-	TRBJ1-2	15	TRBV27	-	CASSPQTAPNYGYTF	TGTGCCAGCAGTCCCCAGACAGCGCCTAACTATGGCTACACCTTC
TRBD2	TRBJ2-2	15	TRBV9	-	CASSYFSRGTGELFF	TGTGCCAGCAGCTACTTCTCGCGGGGGACCGGGGAGCTGTTTTTT
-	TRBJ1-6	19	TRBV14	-	CASSQATAGTLSYNSPLHF	TGTGCCAGCAGCCAAGCGACGGCAGGGACTTTGTCCTATAATTCACCCCTCCACTTT
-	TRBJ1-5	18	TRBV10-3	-	CAISESTRGGWGNQPQHF	TGTGCCATCAGTGAGTCGACTCGGGGGGGCTGGGGCAATCAGCCCCAGCATTTT